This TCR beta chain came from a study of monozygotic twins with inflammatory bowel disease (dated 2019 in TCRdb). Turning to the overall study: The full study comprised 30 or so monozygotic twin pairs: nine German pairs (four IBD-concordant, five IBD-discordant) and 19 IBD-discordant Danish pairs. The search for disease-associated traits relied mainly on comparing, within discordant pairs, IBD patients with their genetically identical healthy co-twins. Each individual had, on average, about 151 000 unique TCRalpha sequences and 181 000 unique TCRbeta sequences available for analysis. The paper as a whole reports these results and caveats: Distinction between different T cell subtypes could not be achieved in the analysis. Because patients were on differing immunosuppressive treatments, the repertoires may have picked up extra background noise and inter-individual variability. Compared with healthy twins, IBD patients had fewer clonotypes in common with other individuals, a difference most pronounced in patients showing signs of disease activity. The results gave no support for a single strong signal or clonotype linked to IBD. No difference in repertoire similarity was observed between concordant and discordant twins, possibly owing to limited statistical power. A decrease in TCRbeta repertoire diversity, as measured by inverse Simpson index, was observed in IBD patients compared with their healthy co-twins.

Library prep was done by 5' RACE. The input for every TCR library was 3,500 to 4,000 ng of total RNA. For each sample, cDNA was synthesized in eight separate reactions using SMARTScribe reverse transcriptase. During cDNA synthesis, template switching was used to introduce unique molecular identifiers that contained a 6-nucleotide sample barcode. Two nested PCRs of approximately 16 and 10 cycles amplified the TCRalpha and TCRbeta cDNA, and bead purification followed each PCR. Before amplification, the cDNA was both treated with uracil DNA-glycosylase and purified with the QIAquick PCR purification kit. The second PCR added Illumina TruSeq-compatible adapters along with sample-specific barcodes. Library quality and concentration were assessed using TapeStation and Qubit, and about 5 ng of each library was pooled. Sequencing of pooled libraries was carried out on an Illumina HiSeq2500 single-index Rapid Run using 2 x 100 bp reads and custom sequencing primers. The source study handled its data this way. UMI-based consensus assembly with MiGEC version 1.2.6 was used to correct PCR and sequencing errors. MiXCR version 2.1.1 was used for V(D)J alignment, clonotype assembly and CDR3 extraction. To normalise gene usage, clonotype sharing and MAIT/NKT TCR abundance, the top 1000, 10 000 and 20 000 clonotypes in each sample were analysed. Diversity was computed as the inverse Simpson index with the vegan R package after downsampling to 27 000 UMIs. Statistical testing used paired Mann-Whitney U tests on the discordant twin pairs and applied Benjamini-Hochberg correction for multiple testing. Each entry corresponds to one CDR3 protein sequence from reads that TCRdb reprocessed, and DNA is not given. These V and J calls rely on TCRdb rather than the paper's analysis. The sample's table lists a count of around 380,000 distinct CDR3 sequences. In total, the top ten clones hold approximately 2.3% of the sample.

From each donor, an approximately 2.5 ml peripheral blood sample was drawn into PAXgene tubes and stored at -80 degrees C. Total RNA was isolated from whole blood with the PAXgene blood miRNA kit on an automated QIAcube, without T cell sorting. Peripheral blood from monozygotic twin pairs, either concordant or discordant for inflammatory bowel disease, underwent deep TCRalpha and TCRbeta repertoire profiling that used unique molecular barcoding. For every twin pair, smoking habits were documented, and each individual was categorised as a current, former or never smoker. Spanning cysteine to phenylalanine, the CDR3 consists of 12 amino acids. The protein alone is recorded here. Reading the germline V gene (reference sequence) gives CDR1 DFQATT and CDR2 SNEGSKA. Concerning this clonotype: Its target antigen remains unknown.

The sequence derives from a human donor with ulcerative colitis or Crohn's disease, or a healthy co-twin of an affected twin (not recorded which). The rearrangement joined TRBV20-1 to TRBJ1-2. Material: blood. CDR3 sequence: CSARAPYYGYTF.